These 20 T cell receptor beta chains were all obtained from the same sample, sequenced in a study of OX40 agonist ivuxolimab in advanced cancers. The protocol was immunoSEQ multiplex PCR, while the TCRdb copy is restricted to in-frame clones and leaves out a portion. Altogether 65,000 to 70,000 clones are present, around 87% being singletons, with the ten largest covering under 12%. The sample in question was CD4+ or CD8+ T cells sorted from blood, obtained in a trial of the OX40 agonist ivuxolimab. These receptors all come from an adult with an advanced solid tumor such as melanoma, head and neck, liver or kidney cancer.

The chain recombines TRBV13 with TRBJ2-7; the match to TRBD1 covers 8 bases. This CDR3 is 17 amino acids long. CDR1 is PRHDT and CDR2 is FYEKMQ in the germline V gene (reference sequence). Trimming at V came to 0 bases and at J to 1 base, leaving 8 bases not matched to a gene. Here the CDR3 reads CASSLGRSGQGSYEQYF. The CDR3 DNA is TGTGCCAGCAGCTTAGGCCGGTCCGGACAGGGATCCTACGAGCAGTACTTC.

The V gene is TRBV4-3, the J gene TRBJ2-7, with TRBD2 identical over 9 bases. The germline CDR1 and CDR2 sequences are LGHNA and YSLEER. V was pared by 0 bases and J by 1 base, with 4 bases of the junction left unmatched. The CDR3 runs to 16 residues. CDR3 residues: CASSQEAGGNSYEQYF. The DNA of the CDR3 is TGCGCCAGCAGCCAAGAAGCGGGAGGCAATTCCTACGAGCAGTACTTC.

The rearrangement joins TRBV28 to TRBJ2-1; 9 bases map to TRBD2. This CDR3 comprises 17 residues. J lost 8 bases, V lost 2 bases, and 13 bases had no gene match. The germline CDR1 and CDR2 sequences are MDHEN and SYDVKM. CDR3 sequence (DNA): TGTGCCAGCAGTTTACGCGGGAGGGCCTCGGTAGGGTATGAGCAGTTCTTC. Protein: CASSLRGRASVGYEQFF.

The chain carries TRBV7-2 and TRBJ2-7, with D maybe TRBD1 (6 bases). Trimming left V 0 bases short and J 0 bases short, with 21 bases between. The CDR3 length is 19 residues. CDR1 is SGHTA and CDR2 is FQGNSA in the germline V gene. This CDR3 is CASSLAPLLRGPNSYEQYF. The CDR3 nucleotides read TGTGCCAGCAGCTTAGCCCCACTCCTCAGGGGCCCTAACTCCTACGAGCAGTACTTC.

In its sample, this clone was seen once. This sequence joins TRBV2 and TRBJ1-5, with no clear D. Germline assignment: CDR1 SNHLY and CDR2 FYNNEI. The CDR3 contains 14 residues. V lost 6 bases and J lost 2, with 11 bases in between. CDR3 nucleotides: TGTGCCAGCAGCCAGGTAAGGGGCAATCAGCCCCAGCATTTT. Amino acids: CASSQVRGNQPQHF.

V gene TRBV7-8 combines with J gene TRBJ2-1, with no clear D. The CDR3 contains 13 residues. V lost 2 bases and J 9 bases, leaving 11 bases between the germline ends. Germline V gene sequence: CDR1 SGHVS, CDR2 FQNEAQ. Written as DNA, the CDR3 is TGTGCCAGCAGCTTATCCGTCTCGAGTGAGCAGTTCTTC. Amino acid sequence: CASSLSVSSEQFF.

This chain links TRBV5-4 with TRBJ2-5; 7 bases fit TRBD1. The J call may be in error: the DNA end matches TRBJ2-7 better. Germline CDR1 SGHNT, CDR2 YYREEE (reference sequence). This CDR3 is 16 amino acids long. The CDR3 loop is CASSLGPQTGSYEQYF. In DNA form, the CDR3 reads TGTGCCAGCAGCTTGGGACCACAGACAGGGTCCTACGAGCAGTACTTC.

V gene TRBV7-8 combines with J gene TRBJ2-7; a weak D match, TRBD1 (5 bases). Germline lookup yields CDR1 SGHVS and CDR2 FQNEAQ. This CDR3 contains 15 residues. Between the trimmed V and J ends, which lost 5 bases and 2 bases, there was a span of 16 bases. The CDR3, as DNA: TGTGCCAGCAGCAGGCCTAGGGGCGCACCCTACGAGCAGTACTTC. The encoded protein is CASSRPRGAPYEQYF.

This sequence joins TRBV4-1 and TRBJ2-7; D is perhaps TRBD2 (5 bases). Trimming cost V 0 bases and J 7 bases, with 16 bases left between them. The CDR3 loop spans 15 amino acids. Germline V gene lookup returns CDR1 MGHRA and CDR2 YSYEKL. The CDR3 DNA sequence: TGCGCCAGCAGCCAAGATTACAGCGCACGACTAGAGCAGTACTTC. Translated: CASSQDYSARLEQYF.

Here the CDR3 reads CASSRTRRETQYF. For the CDR3, the DNA is TGCGCCAGCAGCCGGACTCGGAGGGAGACCCAGTACTTC. The gene calls are TRBV5-1 and TRBJ2-5; TRBD2 might be the D (5 bases). CDR1 and CDR2 from the germline V gene are SGHRS and YFSETQ. V lost 4 bases and J 5 bases, leaving 12 bases between the germline ends. This CDR3 has 13 amino acids.

The CDR3 sequence: CASSPDFATSGSYEQYF. The CDR3 nucleotides read TGTGCCAGCAGCCCGGACTTTGCGACTAGCGGGTCCTACGAGCAGTACTTC. The chain carries TRBV12-1 and TRBJ2-7; TRBD2 was called by the table and not checked on the DNA. TRBV12-1 is a pseudogene segment. CDR3 length equals 17 residues.

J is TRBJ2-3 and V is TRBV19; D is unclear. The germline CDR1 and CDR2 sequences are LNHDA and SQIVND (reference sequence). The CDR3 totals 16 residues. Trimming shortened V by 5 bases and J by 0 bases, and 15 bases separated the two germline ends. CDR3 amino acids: CASSPASLLSTDTQYF. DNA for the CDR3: TGTGCCAGTAGTCCAGCCTCGCTTCTTAGCACAGATACGCAGTATTTT.

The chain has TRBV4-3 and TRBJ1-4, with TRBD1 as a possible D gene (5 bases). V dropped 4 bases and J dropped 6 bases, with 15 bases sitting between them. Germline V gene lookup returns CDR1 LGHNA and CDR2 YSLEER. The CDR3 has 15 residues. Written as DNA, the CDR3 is TGCGCCAGCAGCCGACAGTGGTTGGCAGATGAAAAACTGTTTTTT. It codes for CASSRQWLADEKLFF.

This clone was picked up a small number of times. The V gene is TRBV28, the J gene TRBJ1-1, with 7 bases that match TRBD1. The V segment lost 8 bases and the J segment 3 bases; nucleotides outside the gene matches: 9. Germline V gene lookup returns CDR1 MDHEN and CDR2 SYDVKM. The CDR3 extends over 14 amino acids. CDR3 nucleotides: TGTGCCAGCCATTCAACAGGGGAAGACACTGAAGCTTTCTTT. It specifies CASHSTGEDTEAFF.

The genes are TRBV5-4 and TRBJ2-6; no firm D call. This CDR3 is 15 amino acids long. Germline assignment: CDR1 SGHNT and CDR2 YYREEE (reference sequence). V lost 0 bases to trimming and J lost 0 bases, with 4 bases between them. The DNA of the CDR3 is TGTGCCAGCAGCTTGGCCATCTCTGGGGCCAACGTCCTGACTTTC. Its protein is CASSLAISGANVLTF.

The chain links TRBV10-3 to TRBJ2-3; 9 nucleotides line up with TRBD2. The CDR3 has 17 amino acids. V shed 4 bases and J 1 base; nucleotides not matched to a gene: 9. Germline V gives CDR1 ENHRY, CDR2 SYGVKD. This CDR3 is CAISVRAGGLGTDTQYF. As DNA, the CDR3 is TGTGCCATCAGTGTTCGAGCGGGAGGACTAGGCACAGATACGCAGTATTTT.

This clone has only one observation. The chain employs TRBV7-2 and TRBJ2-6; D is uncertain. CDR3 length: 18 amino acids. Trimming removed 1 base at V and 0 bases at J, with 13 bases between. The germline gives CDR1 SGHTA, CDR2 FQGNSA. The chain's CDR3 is CASSLGSGTYSGANVLTF. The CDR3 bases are TGTGCCAGCAGCTTAGGGTCAGGAACTTACTCTGGGGCCAACGTCCTGACTTTC. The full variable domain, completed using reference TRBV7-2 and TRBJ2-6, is GAGVSQSPSNKVTEKGKDVELRCDPISGHTALYWYRQSLGQGLEFLIYFQGNSAPDKSGLPSDRFSAERTGGSVSTLTIQRTQQEDSAVYLCASSLGSGTYSGANVLTFGAGSRLTVL.

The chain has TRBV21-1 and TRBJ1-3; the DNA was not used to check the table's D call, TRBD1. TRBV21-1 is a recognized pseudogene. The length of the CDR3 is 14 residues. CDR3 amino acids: CASSKLQGRNTIYF. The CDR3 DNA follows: TGTGCCAGCAGCAAATTACAGGGGAGAAACACCATATATTTT.

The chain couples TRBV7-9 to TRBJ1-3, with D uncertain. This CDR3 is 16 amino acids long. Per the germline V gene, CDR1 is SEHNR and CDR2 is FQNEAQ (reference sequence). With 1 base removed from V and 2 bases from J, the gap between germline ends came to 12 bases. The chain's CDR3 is CASSLGGIFTGNTIYF. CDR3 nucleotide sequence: TGTGCCAGCAGCTTAGGTGGGATCTTCACTGGAAACACCATATATTTT.

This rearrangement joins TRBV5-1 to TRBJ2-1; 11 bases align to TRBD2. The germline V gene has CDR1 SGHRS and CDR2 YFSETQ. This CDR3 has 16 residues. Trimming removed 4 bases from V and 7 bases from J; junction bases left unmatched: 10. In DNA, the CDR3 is TGCGCCAGCAGCCCCCTGACTAGCGGGAATGGGAATGAGCAGTTCTTC. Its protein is CASSPLTSGNGNEQFF.